This T cell receptor (beta chain) was sequenced during a study of spatial heterogeneity in lung cancer. Study observations and caveats: Mutation tallies in tumors tracked expanded intratumoral alpha and beta TCR counts. Counts of ubiquitous and regional expanded TCRs tracked ubiquitous and regional nonsynonymous mutations, respectively.

Concerning this clonotype itself: Its specificity is not known. This beta chain is a stray sequence in a library constructed for alpha chains; its clone size is not meaningful.

Time point specified: sample taken at primary tumor resection. The donors were fewer than 80 patients with non-small cell lung cancer that was early-stage and untreated. TCR cDNA molecules each carried a unique molecular identifier. TCRdb recomputed calls from the 5' RACE reads with MiXCR, one row per CDR3 protein. Among more than 2,500 distinct CDR3 sequences listed, 15% to 20% were seen once. The specimen comprised lung tumor tissue, sampled at surgery. The clonotype was recovered from a male donor with early-stage non-small cell lung cancer.

This CDR3 reads CASSPLQGTGELFF. The CDR3 DNA follows: TGTGCCAGCTCACCGCTACAGGGGACCGGGGAGCTGTTTTTT. The chain carries TRBV18 and TRBJ2-2, with TRBD1 identical over 7 bases. V dropped 3 bases and J dropped 5; count of bases not matched to a gene: 3. This CDR3 comprises 14 residues. Germline loops: CDR1 KGHSH, CDR2 LQKENI.